This T cell receptor (beta chain) was recorded in a study of blood T cell repertoires in COVID-19. Study summary: Specimens from acute and convalescent COVID-19 originated in the United States, Italy and Spain. The cDNA or gDNA used as material had been derived from T cells, B-cell-depleted T cells, or PBMCs.

In the study's own analysis: Reference gene primer amplification gave nucleated cell count estimates. TCRdb's copy holds only in-frame clones and misses some; the assay was immunoSEQ multiplex PCR. The V and J calls and clone size were taken over from that table, and D and trimming were inferred from the DNA. This sample carries 200,000 to 300,000 clones, roughly nine tenths of them seen once, and the ten largest clones take over 7.5%. This receptor was identified in a man in his forties or fifties who had recovered from COVID-19. The material sequenced was peripheral blood.

The CDR3, as DNA: TGTGCCAGCAGTTTAAGGGGGAACAGGGGGATTCAGCCCCAGCATTTT. Translated, it gives CASSLRGNRGIQPQHF. The chain has TRBV27 and TRBJ1-5; 8 bases are shared with TRBD1. After removal of 2 bases from V and 6 bases from J, the junction contained 9 bases not matched to a gene. Per germline, CDR1 MNHEY and CDR2 SMNVEV (reference sequence). This CDR3 is built from 16 residues.